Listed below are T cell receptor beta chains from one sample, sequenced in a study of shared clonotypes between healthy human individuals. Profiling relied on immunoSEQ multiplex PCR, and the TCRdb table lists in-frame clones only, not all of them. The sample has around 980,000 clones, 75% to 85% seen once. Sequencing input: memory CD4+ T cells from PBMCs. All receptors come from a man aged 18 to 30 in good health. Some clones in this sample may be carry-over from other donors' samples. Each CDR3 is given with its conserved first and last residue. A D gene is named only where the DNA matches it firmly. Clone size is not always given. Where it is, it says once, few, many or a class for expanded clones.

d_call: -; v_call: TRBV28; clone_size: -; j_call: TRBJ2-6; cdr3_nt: TGTGCCAGCAGTTCCCCCGGGTTGGCGGGGGCCAACGTCCTGACTTTC; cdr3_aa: CASSSPGLAGANVLTF
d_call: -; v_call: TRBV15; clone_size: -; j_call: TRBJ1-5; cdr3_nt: TGTGCCACCGCAAATAGCAATCAGCCCCAGCATTTT; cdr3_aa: CATANSNQPQHF
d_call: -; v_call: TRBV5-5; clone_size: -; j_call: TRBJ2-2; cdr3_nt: TGTGCCAGCAGACTTCACCGGGGAAACACCGGGGAGCTGTTTTTT; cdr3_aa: CASRLHRGNTGELFF
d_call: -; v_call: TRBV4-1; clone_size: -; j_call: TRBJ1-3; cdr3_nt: TGCGCCAGCAGCCAAGAGCAAATCGGGGCAGCGAGCAGGAACACCATATATTTT; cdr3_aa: CASSQEQIGAASRNTIYF
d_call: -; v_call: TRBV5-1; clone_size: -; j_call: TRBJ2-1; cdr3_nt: TGCGCCAGCAGCTTGACTAGCTGGACAGGTGAGCAGTTCTTC; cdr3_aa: CASSLTSWTGEQFF
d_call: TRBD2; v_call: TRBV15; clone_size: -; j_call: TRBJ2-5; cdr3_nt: TGTGCCACCAGCAGGGAAGCGGGAGGGCCGTGGGAGACCCAGTACTTC; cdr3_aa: CATSREAGGPWETQYF
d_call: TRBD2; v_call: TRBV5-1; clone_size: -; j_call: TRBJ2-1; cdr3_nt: TGCGCCAGCACCCCGACAGCGGGACTTCGTTTGTCGTTCTTC; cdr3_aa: CASTPTAGLRLSFF
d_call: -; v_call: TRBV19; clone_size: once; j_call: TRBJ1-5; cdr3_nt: TGTGCCAGTAGTTCCTTCCGTTGGGGTAGGGGTATTTCCATAAATCAGCCCCAGCATTTT; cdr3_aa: CASSSFRWGRGISINQPQHF
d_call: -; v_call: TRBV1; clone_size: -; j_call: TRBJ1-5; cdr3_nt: TGCACCAGCAGCCAGGCCTCTCTGGGGGCAAATCAGCCCCAGCATTTT; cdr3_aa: CTSSQASLGANQPQHF
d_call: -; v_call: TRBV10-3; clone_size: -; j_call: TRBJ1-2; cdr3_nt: TGTGCCATCACACAAGTCCCGGGGGTTTATGGCTACACCTTC; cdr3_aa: CAITQVPGVYGYTF
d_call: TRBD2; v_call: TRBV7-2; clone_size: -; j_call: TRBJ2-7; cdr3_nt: TGTGCCAGCAGCACCCCGGGACTAGCCTACGAGCAGTACTTC; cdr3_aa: CASSTPGLAYEQYF
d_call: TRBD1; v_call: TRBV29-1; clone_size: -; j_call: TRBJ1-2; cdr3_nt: TGCAGCGTTCCAGAACAGGGGGCCTCGAGAGGCTACACCTTC; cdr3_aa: CSVPEQGASRGYTF
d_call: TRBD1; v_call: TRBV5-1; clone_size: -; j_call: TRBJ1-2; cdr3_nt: TGCGCCAGCAGAGCTGACAGGGGGCCTGTCTATGGCTACACCTTC; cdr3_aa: CASRADRGPVYGYTF
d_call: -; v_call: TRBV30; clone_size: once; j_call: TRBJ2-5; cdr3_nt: TGTGCCTGGAGTCCAGACAGACAAGAGACCCAGTACTTC; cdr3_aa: CAWSPDRQETQYF
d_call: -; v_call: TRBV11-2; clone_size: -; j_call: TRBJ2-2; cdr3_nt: TGTGCCAGCAGCTCCCCCCAACTAGTCGGGGAGCTGTTTTTT; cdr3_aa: CASSSPQLVGELFF
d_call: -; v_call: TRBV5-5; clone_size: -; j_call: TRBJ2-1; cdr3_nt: TGTGCCAGCAGCTTGGGACGGGTCGAGGGGAATGAGCAGTTCTTC; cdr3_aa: CASSLGRVEGNEQFF
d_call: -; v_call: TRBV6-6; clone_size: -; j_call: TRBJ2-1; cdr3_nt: TGTGCCAGCAGGACCAGAATGGAAGAGCAGTTCTTC; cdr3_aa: CASRTRMEEQFF
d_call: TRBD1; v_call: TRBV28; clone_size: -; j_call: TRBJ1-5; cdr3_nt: TGTGCCAGCAGTATCCTTGACAGGGAGAATCAGCCCCAGCATTTT; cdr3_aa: CASSILDRENQPQHF
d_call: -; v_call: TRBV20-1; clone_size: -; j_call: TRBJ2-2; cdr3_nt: TGCAGTGTCTTCTACACCGGGGAGCTGTTTTTT; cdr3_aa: CSVFYTGELFF
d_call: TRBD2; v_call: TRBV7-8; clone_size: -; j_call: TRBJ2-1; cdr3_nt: TGTGCCAGCAGCTTAGACGGGAGGGGGAGAAATGAGCAGTTCTTC; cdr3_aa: CASSLDGRGRNEQFF
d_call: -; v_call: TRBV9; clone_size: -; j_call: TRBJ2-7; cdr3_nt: TGTGCCAGCAGCCCCTCACAGGTATACGAGCAGTACTTC; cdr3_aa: CASSPSQVYEQYF
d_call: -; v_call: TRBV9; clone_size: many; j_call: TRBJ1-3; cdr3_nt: TGTGCCAGCAGCACGCCTTCGGGGCCCTCGGCTGGAAACACCATATATTTT; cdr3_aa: CASSTPSGPSAGNTIYF
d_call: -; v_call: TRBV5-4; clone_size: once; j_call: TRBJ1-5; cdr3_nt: TGTGCCAGCAGCTTGGACAGGTCCCAGCAGCCCCAGCATTTT; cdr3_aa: CASSLDRSQQPQHF
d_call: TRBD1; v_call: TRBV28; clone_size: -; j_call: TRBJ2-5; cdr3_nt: TGTGCCAGCAGTCGGACAGGGCGCTGGGAGCAGTACTTC; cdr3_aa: CASSRTGRWEQYF
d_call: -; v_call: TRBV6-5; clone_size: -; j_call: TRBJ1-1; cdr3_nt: TGTGCCAGCAGTTACCAGGTCAGGAACACTGAAGCTTTCTTT; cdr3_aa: CASSYQVRNTEAFF
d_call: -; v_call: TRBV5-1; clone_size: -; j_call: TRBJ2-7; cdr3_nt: TGCGCCAGCAGGATCCAGGGCCCCTCCTACGAGCAGTACTTC; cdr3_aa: CASRIQGPSYEQYF
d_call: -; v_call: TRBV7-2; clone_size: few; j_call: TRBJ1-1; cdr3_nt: TGTGCCAGCAGCCCCGCGATCGTTAACACTGAAGCTTTCTTT; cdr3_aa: CASSPAIVNTEAFF
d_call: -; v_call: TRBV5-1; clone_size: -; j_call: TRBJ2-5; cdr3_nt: TGCGCCAGCAGCTTGGCCCCCCCTCCAGCTCAAGAGACCCAGTACTTC; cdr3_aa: CASSLAPPPAQETQYF
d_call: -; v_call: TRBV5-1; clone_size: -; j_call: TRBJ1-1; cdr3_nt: TGCGCCAGCAGCTTGCTCCCCCGACCGGTGAACACTGAAGCTTTCTTT; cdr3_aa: CASSLLPRPVNTEAFF
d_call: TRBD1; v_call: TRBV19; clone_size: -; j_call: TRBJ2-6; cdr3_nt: TGTGCCAGTAGTATAGGTCCCGGGACAGGGGGCCACGTCCTGACTTTC; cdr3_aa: CASSIGPGTGGHVLTF
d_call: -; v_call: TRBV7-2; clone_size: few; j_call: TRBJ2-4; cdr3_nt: TGTGCCAGCAGCTTAGCGACAACCCTGCTAGCCAAAAACATTCAGTACTTC; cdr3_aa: CASSLATTLLAKNIQYF
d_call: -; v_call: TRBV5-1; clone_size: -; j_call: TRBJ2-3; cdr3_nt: TGCGCCAGCAGCCCAACAAATGGCGCGCAGTATTTT; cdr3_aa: CASSPTNGAQYF
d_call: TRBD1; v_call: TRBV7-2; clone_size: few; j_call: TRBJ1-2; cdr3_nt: TGTGCCAGCAGCCTACGACAGGGGGCGAGGGACTATGGCTACACCTTC; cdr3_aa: CASSLRQGARDYGYTF
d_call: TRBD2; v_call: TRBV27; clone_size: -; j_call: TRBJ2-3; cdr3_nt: TGTGCCAGCAGTCCCGGGACTAGCAGCACAGATACGCAGTATTTT; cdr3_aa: CASSPGTSSTDTQYF
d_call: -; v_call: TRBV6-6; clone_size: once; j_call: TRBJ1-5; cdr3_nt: TGTGCCAGCAGGGCCAGTGGTCAGCCCCAGCATTTT; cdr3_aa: CASRASGQPQHF
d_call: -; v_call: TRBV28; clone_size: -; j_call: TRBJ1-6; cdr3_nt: TGTGCCAGCGGGAAACCGCGACAGAGGGTCGACTCACCCCTCCACTTT; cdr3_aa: CASGKPRQRVDSPLHF
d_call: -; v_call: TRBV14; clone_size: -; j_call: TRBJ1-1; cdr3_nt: TGTGCCAGCAGCCAAGATAGCGCTGAAGCTTTCTTT; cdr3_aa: CASSQDSAEAFF
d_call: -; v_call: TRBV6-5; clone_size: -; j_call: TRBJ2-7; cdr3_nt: TGTGCCAGCAGTCTATATCCGGACAGTTCCTACGAGCAGTACTTC; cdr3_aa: CASSLYPDSSYEQYF
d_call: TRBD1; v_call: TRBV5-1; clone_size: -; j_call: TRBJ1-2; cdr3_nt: TGCGCCAGCAGCTTGTTGGGGACAGGTCTTGGCTACACCTTC; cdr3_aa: CASSLLGTGLGYTF
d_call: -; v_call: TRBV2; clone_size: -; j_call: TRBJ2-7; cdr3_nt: TGTGCCAGCAGCGACCGGGCCTACGAGCAGTACTTC; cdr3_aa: CASSDRAYEQYF